A selection of T cell receptor beta chains follows, all from one sample in a study of blood T cell repertoires in COVID-19. Method: immunoSEQ multiplex PCR; TCRdb's copy keeps in-frame clones and lacks some. The sample yields about 190,000 clones, around 90% seen once. The sample was peripheral blood. The receptor source for this set is a man aged 45-60 years with acute or convalescent COVID-19. The CDR3 runs from the conserved cysteine through the conserved F or W. Each record gives: CDR3 protein, J gene, CDR3 length, V gene.

cdr3_aa: CAISESTDTQYF; j_call: TRBJ2-3; cdr3_length: 12; v_call: TRBV10-3
cdr3_aa: CASSLFSGGGGELFF; j_call: TRBJ2-2; cdr3_length: 15; v_call: TRBV11-2
cdr3_aa: CASSYFRGATNEKLFF; j_call: TRBJ1-4; cdr3_length: 16; v_call: TRBV6-5
cdr3_aa: CASSLSLAGWNRNEQFF; j_call: TRBJ2-1; cdr3_length: 17; v_call: TRBV27
cdr3_aa: CASSLLTGSNYGYTF; j_call: TRBJ1-2; cdr3_length: 15; v_call: TRBV28
cdr3_aa: CASSPGTGGYGYTF; j_call: TRBJ1-2; cdr3_length: 14; v_call: TRBV5-6
cdr3_aa: CASYRTDQVGYTF; j_call: TRBJ1-2; cdr3_length: 13; v_call: TRBV6-5
cdr3_aa: CASSPGTGGSEAFF; j_call: TRBJ1-1; cdr3_length: 14; v_call: TRBV6-5
cdr3_aa: CASSLRFRGRDTQYF; j_call: TRBJ2-3; cdr3_length: 15; v_call: TRBV5-4
cdr3_aa: CASSVSDSGGGRSLFF; j_call: TRBJ2-1; cdr3_length: 16; v_call: TRBV9
cdr3_aa: CASSSTSGGHYNEQFF; j_call: TRBJ2-1; cdr3_length: 16; v_call: TRBV7-9
cdr3_aa: CASSFGRANTEAFF; j_call: TRBJ1-1; cdr3_length: 14; v_call: TRBV27
cdr3_aa: CASSQNRGTETQYF; j_call: TRBJ2-5; cdr3_length: 14; v_call: TRBV3-1/TRBV3-2